Listed below are T cell receptor beta chains from one sample, sequenced in a study of T cell changes during pregnancy in multiple sclerosis. Clones were read by immunoSEQ multiplex PCR, and TCRdb kept only the in-frame ones, dropping some. The sample has about 36,000 clones; 88% are singletons. The source material was CD8+ T cells from peripheral blood mononuclear cells, sampled in the third trimester of pregnancy. These receptors were collected from a female donor with multiple sclerosis, enrolled in a pregnancy study. CDR3s include the opening cysteine and the closing phenylalanine or tryptophan. Fields, in order: CDR3 protein, J gene, V gene.

CASSSGMTSSPLHF,TRBJ1-6,TRBV19
CASTVAGLAGLREADTQYF,TRBJ2-3,TRBV28
CASSEETDRDEQFF,TRBJ2-1,TRBV10-1
CAWSVLTEAFF,TRBJ1-1,TRBV30
CASSQGGYGYTF,TRBJ1-2,TRBV19
CASSKTSGGRRETQYF,TRBJ2-5,TRBV13
CASSYSQGVETQYF,TRBJ2-5,TRBV6-5
CASSFDFTGELFF,TRBJ2-2,TRBV11-1
CAWNPGGSEQYF,TRBJ2-7,TRBV30
CSVDSFRTEPFTGELFF,TRBJ2-2,TRBV29-1
CASSFLAGGGGEQFF,TRBJ2-1,TRBV5-4
CSAQVLMDTQYF,TRBJ2-3,TRBV29-1
CASSLAGGGAYEQYF,TRBJ2-7,TRBV11-2
CASSPLLGHSIYEQYF,TRBJ2-7,TRBV5-1
CASSDLLGRTDTQYF,TRBJ2-3,TRBV5-1
CAWSTGTGYQPQHF,TRBJ1-5,TRBV30
CASSHSKTGGLYGYTF,TRBJ1-2,TRBV4-1
CAWKGVGLETEAFF,TRBJ1-1,TRBV30
CAWSVPDRDSSPLHF,TRBJ1-6,TRBV30
CASRGLSGAEDTEAFF,TRBJ1-1,TRBV28
CASSLEGIPDRGRTEAFF,TRBJ1-1,TRBV7-9
CASSLSGGFTNYGYTF,TRBJ1-2,TRBV27
CASTLTSGGVETQYF,TRBJ2-5,TRBV11-1
CASSLDRGLVEQYF,TRBJ2-7,TRBV27
CASSLGRGGAANTQYF,TRBJ2-3,TRBV13
CASSLTGTGYGYTF,TRBJ1-2,TRBV19
CASSDGTGTDTQYF,TRBJ2-3,TRBV6-4
CASSAQGKSEAFF,TRBJ1-1,TRBV7-9